Each of the 7 T cell receptor beta chains below was sequenced from the same sample in a study of cytomegalovirus exposure and HLA in healthy donors. The PCR used 60 Vbeta and 13 Jbeta primers. Method: immunoSEQ multiplex PCR; TCRdb's copy keeps in-frame clones and lacks some. The sample lists about 160,000 clones, 77% occurring once. The sequenced material came from PBMCs. The receptors shown here come from a young man in good health and CMV-seropositive.

This CDR3 is CASSEGPSSYEQYF. The CDR3 DNA follows: TGTGCCAGCAGTGAGGGGCCGAGCTCCTACGAGCAGTACTTC. This chain links TRBV2 with TRBJ2-7, with D possibly matching TRBD1 (5 bases). The CDR3 is made up of 14 amino acids. Germline values: CDR1 SNHLY, CDR2 FYNNEI. V was cut by 3 bases and J by 0 bases, with 9 bases left in between. Based on the CDR3 plus reference TRBV2 and TRBJ2-7, the full variable domain is EPEVTQTPSHQVTQMGQEVILRCVPISNHLYFYWYRQILGQKVEFLVSFYNNEISEKSEIFDDQFSVERPDGSNFTLKIRSTKLEDSAMYFCASSEGPSSYEQYFGPGTRLTVT.

This chain uses TRBV18 with TRBJ2-3; maybe TRBD2 (5 bases). Germline V gene lookup returns CDR1 KGHSH and CDR2 LQKENI. The CDR3 runs to 11 residues. Between the trimmed V and J ends, which lost 5 bases and 6 bases, there was a span of 6 bases. CDR3 amino acids: CASSAGDTQYF. The DNA of the CDR3 is TGTGCCAGCTCAGCGGGTGATACGCAGTATTTT.

CDR3 sequence: CASSVGDTYNEKLFF. The CDR3 nucleotides read TGTGCCAGCAGTGTTGGGGACACGTATAATGAAAAACTGTTTTTT. The genes are TRBV2 and TRBJ1-4, with D possibly TRBD1 on 6 matching bases. V was trimmed by 4 bases and J by 4 bases, leaving 13 bases between them. CDR1 is SNHLY, CDR2 FYNNEI, per germline. The CDR3 totals 15 residues.

This chain connects TRBV18 to TRBJ1-5; TRBD1 aligns across 9 bases. Germline assignment: CDR1 KGHSH and CDR2 LQKENI. This CDR3 region has 14 residues. With V trimmed by 6 bases and J by 7 bases, 7 bases remained unmatched. The CDR3 DNA sequence: TGTGCCAGCTCGCGCGGACAGGGGAACCAGCCCCAGCATTTT. It specifies CASSRGQGNQPQHF.

The gene calls are TRBV4-1 and TRBJ2-1; D remains ambiguous. Germline CDR1 MGHRA, CDR2 YSYEKL. This CDR3 is built from 13 residues. V was shortened by 0 bases and J by 6 bases, with 6 bases between the two germline ends. The DNA of the CDR3 is TGCGCCAGCAGCCAAGATACTTTCAATGAGCAGTTCTTC. Translating it yields CASSQDTFNEQFF.

This chain links TRBV7-7 with TRBJ2-7, with no clear D. V was cut by 1 base and J by 6 bases, with 13 bases left in between. CDR1 is SSHAT, CDR2 FNYEAQ, per germline (reference sequence). The CDR3 contains 14 residues. The CDR3 DNA reads TGTGCCAGCAGCTTAGGCCCTAGGAGCCTCGAGCAGTACTTC. Its translation is CASSLGPRSLEQYF.

The chain couples TRBV5-1 to TRBJ2-5, with 8 bases that match TRBD1. The CDR3 loop spans 16 amino acids. Germline V gene sequence: CDR1 SGHRS, CDR2 YFSETQ. Trimming cost V 4 bases and J 5 bases; bases outside gene matches: 13. This CDR3 reads CASSPRTGRDSETQYF. The CDR3 nucleotides are TGCGCCAGCAGCCCTCGGACAGGGAGAGATTCGGAGACCCAGTACTTC.